A selection of T cell receptor beta chains follows, all from one sample in a study of OX40 agonist ivuxolimab in advanced cancers. The protocol was immunoSEQ multiplex PCR, while the TCRdb copy is restricted to in-frame clones and leaves out a portion. The table records tens of thousands of clones, 81% of them present only once. The starting material was CD4+ or CD8+ T cells sorted from blood, obtained in a trial of the OX40 agonist ivuxolimab. Source of these receptors: an adult with an advanced solid tumor such as melanoma, head and neck, liver or kidney cancer. Both conserved end residues are part of each CDR3. The order of the fields is D gene, V gene, J gene, clone size, CDR3 DNA, CDR3 protein. D genes are given only for firm matches. The size entry is marked missing in some rows and otherwise reads once, few, many or a size class.

TRBD2	TRBV27	TRBJ2-7	NA	TGTGCCAGCAGTTTATCCAGCGGGACCGTCTCCTACGAGCAGTACTTC	CASSLSSGTVSYEQYF
TRBD1	TRBV27	TRBJ2-3	NA	TGTGCCAGCAGTTTTAGTAGGGGGCCCACAGATACGCAGTATTTT	CASSFSRGPTDTQYF
TRBD1	TRBV27	TRBJ1-1	few	TGTGCCAGCAGTTTTATTGGCGGGACAGTGAACACTGAAGCTTTCTTT	CASSFIGGTVNTEAFF
TRBD1	TRBV15	TRBJ2-1	NA	TGTGCCACCAGAGACGTGGGACAGGTTGGGGGGAATGAGCAGTTCTTC	CATRDVGQVGGNEQFF
NA	TRBV4-3	TRBJ2-5	NA	TGCGCCAGCAGCCAAGCGGCGGGGGAGACCCAGTACTTC	CASSQAAGETQYF
NA	TRBV14	TRBJ1-2	NA	TGTGCCAGCAGCCAAGTGGGGTCCTATGGCTACACCTTC	CASSQVGSYGYTF
NA	TRBV27	TRBJ2-7	NA	TGTGCCAGCAGCTTGGTAGGAGGAGTCGGGGAGCAGTACTTC	CASSLVGGVGEQYF
NA	TRBV7-2	TRBJ2-5	few	TGTGCCAGCAGCTTAGGGGCTCGTGGAGAGACCCAGTACTTC	CASSLGARGETQYF
NA	TRBV4-1	TRBJ1-6	NA	TGCGCCAGCAGCCAAGTGGGTGATTCACCCCTCCACTTT	CASSQVGDSPLHF
NA	TRBV19	TRBJ1-1	NA	TGTGCCAGTAGATTAACAGAGAACACTGAAGCTTTCTTT	CASRLTENTEAFF
TRBD1	TRBV28	TRBJ1-3	NA	TGTGCCAGCAGTTCGCTACAGGGGTACTCTGGAAACACCATATATTTT	CASSSLQGYSGNTIYF
NA	TRBV15	TRBJ2-3	NA	TGTGCCACCAGCAGGGACCGCACAGATACGCAGTATTTT	CATSRDRTDTQYF
TRBD1	TRBV5-1	TRBJ1-1	NA	TGCGCCAGCAGCTTGGGACAGGGGGCGTACACTGAAGCTTTCTTT	CASSLGQGAYTEAFF
TRBD2	TRBV13	TRBJ2-7	NA	TGTGCCAGCAGCTTCCAATCGACTAGCGGGAGCGAGAGCTCCTACGAGCAGTACTTC	CASSFQSTSGSESSYEQYF
NA	TRBV27	TRBJ1-4	once	TGTGCCAGCAGTTTGTGGACTAATGAAAAACTGTTTTTT	CASSLWTNEKLFF
NA	TRBV5-1	TRBJ1-5	medium-sized	TGCGCCAGCAGGGACAACGGAGAAGGGCAGCCCCAGCATTTT	CASRDNGEGQPQHF
TRBD1	TRBV7-6	TRBJ1-3	NA	TGTGCCAGCAGCCCAGGGACAGATAACTCTGGAAACACCATATATTTT	CASSPGTDNSGNTIYF
TRBD1	TRBV5-8	TRBJ1-1	NA	TGTGCCAGCAGCCTCGGGACAGTCATAGAAGCTTTCTTT	CASSLGTVIEAFF
NA	TRBV9	TRBJ2-3	NA	TGTGCCAGCAGCGTGGGTACGTCGGAGGCAGATACGCAGTATTTT	CASSVGTSEADTQYF
TRBD1	TRBV10-1	TRBJ1-2	NA	TGCGCCAGCAGTGAGAGCCCAGGGGGCGGATATGGCTACACCTTC	CASSESPGGGYGYTF
NA	TRBV28	TRBJ2-2	large	TGTGCCAGCAGTTCCGCCTGGGGGACACAGGACACCGGGGAGCTGTTTTTT	CASSSAWGTQDTGELFF
TRBD1	TRBV7-6	TRBJ2-2	NA	TGTGCCAGCAGCTTAAACACAGGGGAAAACACCGGGGAGCTGTTTTTT	CASSLNTGENTGELFF
NA	TRBV19	TRBJ2-3	NA	TGTGCCAGTAGTGAATACAGGATTAGCACAGATACGCAGTATTTT	CASSEYRISTDTQYF
NA	TRBV4-3	TRBJ2-5	NA	TGCGCCAGCAGCCAAGATACGGGAGCTGGAGAGACCCAGTACTTC	CASSQDTGAGETQYF
NA	TRBV11-2	TRBJ2-5	NA	TGTGCCAGCAGCGAGGGAGAGACCCAGTACTTC	CASSEGETQYF
NA	TRBV7-9	TRBJ2-1	NA	TGTGCCAGCAGAGCGACTAGGATTGAGCAGTTCTTC	CASRATRIEQFF
NA	TRBV6-6	TRBJ2-5	medium-sized	TGTGCCAGCAGTTACTCAGGCCAGGACCAGGAGACCCAGTACTTC	CASSYSGQDQETQYF
NA	TRBV5-5	TRBJ1-2	once	TGTGCCAGCACTGATTTAAAATATGGCTACACCTTC	CASTDLKYGYTF
NA	TRBV4-1	TRBJ1-6	NA	TGCGCCAGCAGCCCAGACTCTGGGCAGTATAGCTCCTATAATTCACCCCTCCACTTT	CASSPDSGQYSSYNSPLHF
TRBD2	TRBV9	TRBJ2-1	NA	TGTGCCAGCAGCGTAGCCGTAGCGGGGGACAATGAGCAGTTCTTC	CASSVAVAGDNEQFF
NA	TRBV7-9	TRBJ1-3	NA	TGTGCCAGCAGCCCCGAAGGGGTCTCTGGAAACACCATATATTTT	CASSPEGVSGNTIYF
NA	TRBV6-5	TRBJ1-1	NA	TGTGCCAGCAGGTGGGGGGGGGCGACTGAAGCTTTCTTT	CASRWGGATEAFF
TRBD2	TRBV18	TRBJ2-3	NA	TGTGCCAGCTTCACGACCGGGGCTAGCGGGGTTGAAGATACGCAGTATTTT	CASFTTGASGVEDTQYF
NA	TRBV7-8	TRBJ1-1	NA	TGTGCCAGCAGCTTGGAGGGGCTGAGAGGTACTGAAGCTTTCTTT	CASSLEGLRGTEAFF
NA	TRBV7-9	TRBJ2-1	NA	TGTGCCAGCAGCTTGCCTACCGCAGACAATGAGCAGTTCTTC	CASSLPTADNEQFF
NA	TRBV6-6	TRBJ1-1	NA	TGTGCCAGCAGTTACTCGGGGACTCCAAACACTGAAGCTTTCTTT	CASSYSGTPNTEAFF
NA	TRBV19	TRBJ1-5	NA	TGTGCCAGTAGTACTCGGGACTGGAATCAGCCCCAGCATTTT	CASSTRDWNQPQHF
TRBD1	TRBV19	TRBJ1-1	NA	TGTGCCAGCCTACAGGGGCGGGACGCCACTGAAGCTTTCTTT	CASLQGRDATEAFF
NA	TRBV9	TRBJ1-1	NA	TGTGCCAGCAGCCCAGATGGCACCTTTGAAGCTTTCTTT	CASSPDGTFEAFF
NA	TRBV7-9	TRBJ1-2	NA	TGTGCCAGCAGCAACACCGGCTACACCTTC	CASSNTGYTF
NA	TRBV10-1	TRBJ2-3	NA	TGCGCCAGCAGTGAAGGGCTGTTTCTCACAGATACGCAGTATTTT	CASSEGLFLTDTQYF
NA	TRBV4-1	TRBJ1-4	NA	TGCGCCAGCAGCCAGGAGCCGGTGGATGAGGAAAAACTGTTTTTT	CASSQEPVDEEKLFF
TRBD1	TRBV2	TRBJ1-4	NA	TGTGCCATCCCCGGGACAGAAACTGCAACTAATGAAAAACTGTTTTTT	CAIPGTETATNEKLFF
TRBD1	TRBV5-6	TRBJ2-1	NA	TGTGCCAGCAGCTTCGGGACAGGGGGCGTGCAGTTCTTC	CASSFGTGGVQFF
NA	TRBV27	TRBJ2-2	once	TGTGCCAGCAGTTTCTTCCCAGGGATCGGGGAGCTGTTTTTT	CASSFFPGIGELFF
TRBD1	TRBV7-8	TRBJ2-3	few	TGTGCCAGCAGCTTAGATCGACCGGACAGGGATAGCACAGATACGCAGTATTTT	CASSLDRPDRDSTDTQYF
TRBD1	TRBV7-6	TRBJ2-2	NA	TGTGCCAGCAGTTCTTCATTGCGGACAGGCACCGGGGAGCTGTTTTTT	CASSSSLRTGTGELFF
NA	TRBV5-5	TRBJ1-1	NA	TGTGCCAGCAGTATACAGGGAAACACTGAAGCTTTCTTT	CASSIQGNTEAFF
NA	TRBV27	TRBJ2-1	NA	TGTGCCAGCAGTTATACCGGGACTGAGCAGTTCTTC	CASSYTGTEQFF
NA	TRBV5-1	TRBJ2-6	NA	TGCGCCAGCAGCTTGGAGCCGGGACTGCAGAACTCTGGGGCCAACGTCCTGACTTTC	CASSLEPGLQNSGANVLTF
TRBD1	TRBV19	TRBJ1-2	once	TGTGCCAGTAGTGCCGGGACAGGGGGCATCTATGGCTACACCTTC	CASSAGTGGIYGYTF
NA	TRBV5-1	TRBJ1-6	NA	TGCGCCAGCAGACGCGACAGTTCCGAGGCCCTCCACTTT	CASRRDSSEALHF